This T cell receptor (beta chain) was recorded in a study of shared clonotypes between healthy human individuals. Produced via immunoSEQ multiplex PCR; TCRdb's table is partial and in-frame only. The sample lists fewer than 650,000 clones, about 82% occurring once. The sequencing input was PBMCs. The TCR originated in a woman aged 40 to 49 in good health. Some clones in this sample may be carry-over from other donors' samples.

As DNA, the CDR3 is TGTGCCAGCTCACTGGGGGCAGGAGGGAACACTGAAGCTTTCTTT. Its protein product is CASSLGAGGNTEAFF. V and J are TRBV18 and TRBJ1-1; D perhaps matches TRBD1 (6 bases). Trimming shortened V by 4 bases and J by 1 base, and 13 bases separated the two germline ends. Germline assignment: CDR1 KGHSH and CDR2 LQKENI. This CDR3 comprises 15 residues.